This T cell receptor beta chain was identified during a study of Ad26.COV2.S vaccination and SARS-CoV-2 variants. The wider study: Enrollment placed the donor in the COV1001 Ad26.COV2.S trial arm. Intramuscular Ad26.COV2.S at 5x10^10 or 1x10^11 viral particles.

To note about this clone: The antigen is not known.

As to treatment: about 20 received Ad26.COV2.S at low or high dose, single or two shots; about 5 received placebo; per-sample allocation not given. Samples analyzed were those drawn on day 63 after the first vaccine or placebo injection. This CDR3 region has 13 residues. Trimming left V 3 bases short and J 4 bases short, with 9 bases between. Germline assignment: CDR1 LNHNV and CDR2 YYDKDF (reference sequence). Whole-study findings and limits: Post-vaccination spike-specific CD8+ and CD4+ T cell responses reportedly had substantial breadth. Vaccinees displayed broader spike-specific TCR repertoires than placebo recipients.

Method: immunoSEQ multiplex PCR; TCRdb's copy keeps in-frame clones and lacks some. The data show 350,000 to 400,000 clones, roughly nine tenths seen once. The rearrangement joins TRBV15 to TRBJ1-1, with D hard to call. Sequencing was performed on peripheral blood, taken in a trial of Ad26.COV2.S vaccine versus placebo. This receptor was identified in a person between 18 and 65 years old who received the Ad26.COV2.S COVID-19 vaccine or a placebo. Written as DNA, the CDR3 is TGTGCCACCAGCAGTAACCTGGGCACTGAAGCTTTCTTT. Translating gives CATSSNLGTEAFF. Combining the CDR3 with reference TRBV15 and TRBJ1-1 gives the whole variable domain DAMVIQNPRYQVTQFGKPVTLSCSQTLNHNVMYWYQQKSSQAPKLLFHYYDKDFNNEADTPDNFQSRRPNTSFCFLDIRSPGLGDTAMYLCATSSNLGTEAFFGQGTRLTVV.